The present entry profiles one T cell receptor (beta chain) with its context. Its antigen is unidentified. This sample was taken from a study of cytomegalovirus exposure and HLA in healthy donors. Study-wide background: An earlier analysis found around 120 million unique TCR beta sequences from around 180 million T cells. Regarding the study as a whole: Across donors, sequencing depth was assumed by presence/absence analyses to be roughly uniform.

PCR amplification relied on 60 Vbeta primers (plus 13 Jbeta primers). Only in-frame clones appear in the TCRdb table, and some are missing; sequencing was by immunoSEQ multiplex PCR. The sample shows approximately 120,000 clones, and approximately 2% sits with its ten largest clones. V shed 3 bases and J 8 bases; nucleotides not matched to a gene: 8. Looked up from germline, CDR1 is LNHNV and CDR2 is YYDKDF (reference sequence). The CDR3 runs to 14 residues. The source of this sequence is a man aged 35-49 years in good health and CMV-seronegative. The sample comprised PBMCs. The chain employs TRBV15 and TRBJ1-2; the match to TRBD1 covers 8 bases. This chain's CDR3 is CATSRGRGRGGYTF. CDR3 nucleotide sequence: TGTGCCACCAGCAGGGGCAGGGGGCGCGGGGGCTACACCTTC.